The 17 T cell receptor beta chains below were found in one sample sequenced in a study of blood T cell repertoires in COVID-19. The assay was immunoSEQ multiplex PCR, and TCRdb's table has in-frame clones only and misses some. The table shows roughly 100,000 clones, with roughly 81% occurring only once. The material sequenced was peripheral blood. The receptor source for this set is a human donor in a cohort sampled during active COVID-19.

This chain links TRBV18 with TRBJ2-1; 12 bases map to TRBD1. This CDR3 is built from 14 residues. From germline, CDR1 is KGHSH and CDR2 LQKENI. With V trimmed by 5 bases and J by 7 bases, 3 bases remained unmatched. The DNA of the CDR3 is TGTGCCAGCTCAGGGACAGGGGGCGCGAATGAGCAGTTCTTC. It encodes CASSGTGGANEQFF.

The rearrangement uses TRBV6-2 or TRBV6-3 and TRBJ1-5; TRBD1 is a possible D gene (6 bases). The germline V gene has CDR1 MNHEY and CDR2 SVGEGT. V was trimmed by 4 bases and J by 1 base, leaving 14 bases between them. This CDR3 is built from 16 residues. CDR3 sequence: CASSSLERGSNQPQHF. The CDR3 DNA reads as TGTGCCAGCAGTTCCCTCGAAAGGGGGAGCAATCAGCCCCAGCATTTT.

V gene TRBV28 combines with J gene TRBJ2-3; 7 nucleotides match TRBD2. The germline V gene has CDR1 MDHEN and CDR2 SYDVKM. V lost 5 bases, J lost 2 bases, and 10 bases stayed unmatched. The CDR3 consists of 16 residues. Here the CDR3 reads CASSPPGAGYTDTQYF. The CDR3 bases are TGTGCCAGCAGTCCCCCAGGAGCGGGGTACACAGATACGCAGTATTTT.

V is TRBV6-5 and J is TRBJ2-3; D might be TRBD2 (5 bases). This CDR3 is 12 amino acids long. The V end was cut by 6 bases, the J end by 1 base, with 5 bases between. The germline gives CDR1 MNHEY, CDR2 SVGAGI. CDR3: CASREGTDTQYF. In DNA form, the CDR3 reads TGTGCCAGCAGGGAGGGCACAGATACGCAGTATTTT.

The CDR3, as DNA: TGCGCCAGCAGCCGGACTAGCGGGGAGGAGGGTGAGCAGTTCTTC. Its translation is CASSRTSGEEGEQFF. The chain has TRBV5-1 and TRBJ2-1; 12 positions agree with TRBD2. The CDR3 is 15 residues long. Trimming at V came to 4 bases and at J to 9 bases, leaving 8 bases not matched to a gene. The germline V gene has CDR1 SGHRS and CDR2 YFSETQ.

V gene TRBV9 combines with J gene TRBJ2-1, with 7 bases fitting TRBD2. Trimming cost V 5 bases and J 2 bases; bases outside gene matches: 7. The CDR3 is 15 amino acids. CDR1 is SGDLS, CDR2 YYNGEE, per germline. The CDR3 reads CASSDTGTTYNEQFF. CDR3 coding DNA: TGTGCCAGCAGTGATACCGGGACTACCTACAATGAGCAGTTCTTC.

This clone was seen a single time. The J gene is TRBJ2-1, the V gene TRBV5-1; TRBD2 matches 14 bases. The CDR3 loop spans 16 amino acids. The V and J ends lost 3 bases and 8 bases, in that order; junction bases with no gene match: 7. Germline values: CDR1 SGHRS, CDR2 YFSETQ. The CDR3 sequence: CASSSPGLAGEHEQFF. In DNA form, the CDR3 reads TGCGCCAGCAGCTCACCGGGACTAGCGGGAGAGCATGAGCAGTTCTTC.

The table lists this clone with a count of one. The CDR3 here is CASSEQNNEQFF. CDR3 DNA: TGTGCCAGCAGTGAACAAAACAATGAGCAGTTCTTC. This chain links TRBV25-1 with TRBJ2-1; D is ambiguous. In germline, CDR1 is MGHDK, CDR2 SYGVNS. This CDR3 is 12 amino acids long. The V end lost 2 bases, the J end lost 5 bases, and 4 bases lay between the germline ends.

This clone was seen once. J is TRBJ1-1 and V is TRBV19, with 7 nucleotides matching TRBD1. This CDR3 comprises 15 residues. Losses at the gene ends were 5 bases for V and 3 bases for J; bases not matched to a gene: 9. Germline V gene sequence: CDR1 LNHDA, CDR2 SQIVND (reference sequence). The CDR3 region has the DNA TGTGCCAGTAGTGCGAGGGGGCGCGGGGACACTGAAGCTTTCTTT. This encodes CASSARGRGDTEAFF.

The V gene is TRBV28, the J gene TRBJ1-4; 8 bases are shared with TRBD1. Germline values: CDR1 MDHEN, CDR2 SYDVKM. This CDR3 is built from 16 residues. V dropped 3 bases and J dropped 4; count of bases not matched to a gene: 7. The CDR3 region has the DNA TGTGCCAGCAGTTTCGGGGGGACAGGCAATAATGAAAAACTGTTTTTT. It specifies CASSFGGTGNNEKLFF.

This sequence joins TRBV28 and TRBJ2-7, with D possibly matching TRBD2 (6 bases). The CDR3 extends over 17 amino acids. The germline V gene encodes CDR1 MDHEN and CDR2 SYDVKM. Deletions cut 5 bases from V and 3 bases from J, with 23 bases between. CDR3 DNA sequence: TGTGCCAGCAGTCCCTCCCGGCGGACTACCCTCGGCTACGAGCAGTACTTC. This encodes CASSPSRRTTLGYEQYF.

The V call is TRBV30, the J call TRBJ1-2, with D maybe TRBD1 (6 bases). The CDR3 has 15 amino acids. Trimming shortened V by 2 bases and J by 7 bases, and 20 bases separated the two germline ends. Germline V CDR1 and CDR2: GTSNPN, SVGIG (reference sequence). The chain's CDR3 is CAWSTSGTFNGGYTF. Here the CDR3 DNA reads TGTGCCTGGAGTACTTCAGGGACATTTAACGGTGGCTACACCTTC.

The CDR3: CASSLGLGAQGEQYF. CDR3 in DNA: TGTGCCAGCAGTTTGGGTTTGGGGGCGCAGGGCGAGCAGTACTTC. The rearrangement uses TRBV28 and TRBJ2-7; possible D gene TRBD1, 6 bases. The germline gives CDR1 MDHEN, CDR2 SYDVKM. The length of the CDR3 is 15 residues. V was clipped by 3 bases and J by 6 bases, with 18 bases between them. The variable domain in full, with the rest retrieved from reference TRBV28 and TRBJ2-7, is DVKVTQSSRYLVKRTGEKVFLECVQDMDHENMFWYRQDPGLGLRLIYFSYDVKMKEKGDIPEGYSVSREKKERFSLILESASTNQTSMYLCASSLGLGAQGEQYFGPGTRLTVT.

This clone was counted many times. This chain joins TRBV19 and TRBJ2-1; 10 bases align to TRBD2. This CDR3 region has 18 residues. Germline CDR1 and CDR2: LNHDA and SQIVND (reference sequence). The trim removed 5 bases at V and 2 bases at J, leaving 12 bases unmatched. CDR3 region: CASSSRTSGAYPYNEQFF. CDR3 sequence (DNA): TGTGCCAGTAGTTCCAGAACTAGCGGGGCCTATCCCTACAATGAGCAGTTCTTC.

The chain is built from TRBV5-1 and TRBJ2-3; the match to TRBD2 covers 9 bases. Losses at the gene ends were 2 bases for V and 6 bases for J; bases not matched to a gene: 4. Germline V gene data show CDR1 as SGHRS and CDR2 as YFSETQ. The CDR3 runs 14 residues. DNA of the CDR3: TGCGCCAGCAGCTTAATAGCGGGAGCGGATACGCAGTATTTT. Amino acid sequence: CASSLIAGADTQYF.

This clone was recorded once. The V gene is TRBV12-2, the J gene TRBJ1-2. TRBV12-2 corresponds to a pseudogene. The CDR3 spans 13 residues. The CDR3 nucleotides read TGTGCAAGTCGCTTATACGGTAACTATGGCTACACCTTC. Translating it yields CASRLYGNYGYTF.

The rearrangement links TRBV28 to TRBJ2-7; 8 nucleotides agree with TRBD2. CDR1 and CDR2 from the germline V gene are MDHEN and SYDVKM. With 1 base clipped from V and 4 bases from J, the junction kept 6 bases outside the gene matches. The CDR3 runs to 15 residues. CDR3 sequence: CASSLYRGGVYEQYF. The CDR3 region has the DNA TGTGCCAGCAGTTTATACCGGGGGGGCGTGTACGAGCAGTACTTC.